These 29 T cell receptor beta chains were all obtained from the same sample, sequenced in a study of shared clonotypes between healthy human individuals (dated by TCRdb to about 2020). Receptor libraries were prepared by the immunoSEQ multiplex PCR assay. TCRdb carries this immuneACCESS record with in-frame sequences only. Its versions omit some clonotypes, under half of them owing to an unresolved V gene in the studies checked, with the rest unexplained. The sample includes some 660,000 clones, with 73% observed a single time. The leading ten clones occupy around 1.8% of the sample. The sequenced sample consisted of memory CD4+ T cells sorted from blood. The cell subset or site label for this specimen denotes: CD45RA-negative fraction. These TCRs come from a woman aged 25 to 45 in good health.

The chain employs TRBV27 and TRBJ1-4; the D gene is possibly TRBD1 (6 bases). Germline V gives CDR1 MNHEY, CDR2 SMNVEV (reference sequence). Trimming left V 8 bases short and J 7 bases short, with 20 bases between. There are 15 residues in the CDR3. The DNA of the CDR3 is TGTGCCAGCGCGGGACGGGGGGGGCGCCGTGAAAAACTGTTTTTT. This translates into CASAGRGGRREKLFF.

The chain uses TRBV28 and TRBJ2-3, with TRBD2 identical over 9 bases. The V gene's germline CDR1 is MDHEN and CDR2 SYDVKM. V dropped 5 bases and J dropped 0; count of bases not matched to a gene: 6. The CDR3 spans 16 residues. DNA for the CDR3: TGTGCCAGCAGTCTCGGCGCGGGGGGGAGCACAGATACGCAGTATTTT. Protein product: CASSLGAGGSTDTQYF.

The count of this clone is one. V is TRBV6-5 and J is TRBJ1-5, with TRBD1 as a possible D gene (5 bases). The CDR3 covers 14 residues. The V end lost 0 bases, the J end lost 6 bases, and 9 bases lay between the germline ends. From germline, CDR1 is MNHEY and CDR2 SVGAGI. The CDR3 DNA sequence: TGTGCCAGCAGTTACTCGGGGACCGTTCAGCCCCAGCATTTT. Residues: CASSYSGTVQPQHF.

To note about this clone: A far more abundant clone sits one base away, making this likely a read error. Other DNA sequences of this sample code for an identical CDR3. The V gene is TRBV7-8, the J gene TRBJ2-5; D ambiguous. Trimming took 3 bases from V and 4 from J, leaving 3 bases between them. This CDR3 is 11 amino acids long. Germline CDR1 reads SGHVS; CDR2 reads FQNEAQ. CDR3 bases: TGTGCCAGCAGCTTTGGAGAGACCCAGTACTTC. This translates into CASSFGETQYF.

The gene calls are TRBV28 and TRBJ1-2, with D maybe TRBD1 (5 bases). The CDR3 loop spans 14 amino acids. Per germline, CDR1 MDHEN and CDR2 SYDVKM. V lost 0 bases and J lost 3, with 8 bases in between. The DNA for the CDR3 is TGTGCCAGCAGTTTATGGGTAGGGGACTATGGCTACACCTTC. Protein sequence: CASSLWVGDYGYTF.

The chain has TRBV7-9 and TRBJ2-2; no clear D. CDR1 and CDR2 (germline): SEHNR, FQNEAQ (reference sequence). There are 15 residues in the CDR3. V lost 6 bases and J lost 4, with 15 bases in between. This CDR3 is CASREEGTSTGELFF. The CDR3 nucleotides are TGTGCCAGCAGAGAAGAAGGAACTTCCACCGGGGAGCTGTTTTTT.

About this clone itself: The same CDR3 is also encoded by other DNA sequences in this sample. V gene TRBV5-1 combines with J gene TRBJ2-7; 12 bases agree with TRBD2. Germline assignment: CDR1 SGHRS and CDR2 YFSETQ. After removal of 0 bases from V and 1 base from J, the junction contained 2 bases not matched to a gene. This CDR3 is 16 amino acids long. DNA of the CDR3: TGCGCCAGCAGCTTGGGGGGGACTAGCGGGTCCTACGAGCAGTACTTC. Residues: CASSLGGTSGSYEQYF.

CDR3 sequence (DNA): TGTGCCAGCAGCTTTACGGGACTAGCGGGAGAGGGGTGGTTCTTC. It yields the protein CASSFTGLAGEGWFF. The genes are TRBV7-3 and TRBJ2-1; TRBD2 agrees at 14 bases. The CDR3 runs to 15 residues. Germline V gives CDR1 SGHTA, CDR2 FQGTGA. V trimming: 3 bases; J trimming: 15 bases; junction bases outside the gene matches: 10.

V and J are TRBV21-1 and TRBJ1-2. TRBV21-1 is a recognized pseudogene. The length of the CDR3 is 17 residues. Here the CDR3 DNA reads TGTGCCAGCAGCAAAGCGCTTAAGAAACCCCTGTGCGATGGCTACACCTTC. Its translation is CASSKALKKPLCDGYTF.

This chain uses TRBV5-1 with TRBJ1-1, with D maybe TRBD1 (6 bases). In germline, CDR1 is SGHRS, CDR2 YFSETQ. V lost 10 bases and J 1 base, leaving 20 bases between the germline ends. The CDR3 consists of 15 residues. The CDR3 sequence is CAVRDTGSGNTEAFF. In DNA form, the CDR3 reads TGCGCCGTCCGGGACACCGGTTCAGGGAACACTGAAGCTTTCTTT.

The V gene is TRBV19, the J gene TRBJ1-5, with D perhaps matching TRBD1 (6 bases). The CDR3 contains 13 residues. Germline CDR1 is LNHDA and CDR2 is SQIVND (reference sequence). Deletions cut 6 bases from V and 7 bases from J, with 13 bases between. The CDR3 loop reads CASSRLGGQPQHF. In DNA form, the CDR3 reads TGTGCCAGTAGCCGTCTAGGGGGGCAGCCCCAGCATTTT.

CDR3 sequence reads: CAWTRTSSSYNEQFF. CDR3 DNA: TGTGCCTGGACCAGGACTAGCAGCTCCTACAATGAGCAGTTCTTC. The rearrangement uses TRBV30 and TRBJ2-1, with TRBD2 matching over 8 bases. This CDR3 spans 15 amino acids. CDR1 is GTSNPN and CDR2 is SVGIG in the germline V gene (reference sequence). The V gene end was trimmed by 4 bases and the J gene end by 0 bases; junction bases not matched to a gene: 5.

Points on this clone: This same CDR3 is encoded by further DNA sequences in the sample. The chain couples TRBV20-1 to TRBJ2-7; D not resolved. CDR3 length: 11 amino acids. Germline V gives CDR1 DFQATT, CDR2 SNEGSKA (reference sequence). V was trimmed by 3 bases and J by 2 bases, leaving 5 bases between them. CDR3 protein: CSASRTYEQYF. DNA for the CDR3: TGCAGTGCTAGCAGGACCTACGAGCAGTACTTC.

The chain recombines TRBV10-2 with TRBJ2-1, with 10 bases that match TRBD2. The CDR3 covers 16 residues. CDR1 is WSHSY, CDR2 SAAADI, per germline. Trimming at V came to 5 bases and at J to 7 bases, leaving 11 bases not matched to a gene. The DNA for the CDR3 is TGCGCCAGCAGTCCTACCGGGACTAGCGCCCCTAATGAGCAGTTCTTC. This sequence encodes CASSPTGTSAPNEQFF.

This sequence joins TRBV5-1 and TRBJ2-2; 9 nucleotides match TRBD2. CDR1 is SGHRS, CDR2 YFSETQ, per germline. Trimming at V came to 6 bases and at J to 4 bases, leaving 13 bases not matched to a gene. The CDR3 has 17 residues. The CDR3 spells CASKGGSGRRITGELFF. In DNA, the CDR3 is TGCGCCAGCAAGGGCGGTAGCGGGAGAAGGATCACCGGGGAGCTGTTTTTT.

V gene TRBV6-9 combines with J gene TRBJ1-2, with 7 bases that match TRBD1. The CDR3 covers 18 residues. The V and J ends lost 4 bases and 3 bases, in that order; junction bases with no gene match: 17. The germline V gene has CDR1 MNHGY and CDR2 SVAAGI. The CDR3 bases are TGTGCCAGCAGTTTGTCCTACATGACAGGGAGGGGCGACTATGGCTACACCTTC. Amino acid sequence: CASSLSYMTGRGDYGYTF.

The chain carries TRBV27 and TRBJ2-7; D might be TRBD1 (6 bases). Germline CDR1 and CDR2: MNHEY and SMNVEV (reference sequence). V was cut by 0 bases and J by 2 bases, with 14 bases left in between. The CDR3 sequence is 16 residues long. In DNA form, the CDR3 reads TGTGCCAGCAGTTTATCTCTTTTCCGGGACACCTACGAGCAGTACTTC. Its protein is CASSLSLFRDTYEQYF.

The rearrangement links TRBV28 to TRBJ1-2; no clear D. The germline gives CDR1 MDHEN, CDR2 SYDVKM. The CDR3 sequence is 15 residues long. The V gene lost 5 bases and the J gene lost 5 bases, with 18 bases spanning the gap. In DNA form, the CDR3 reads TGTGCCAGCAGTAATGGTGCGGCAGGAGATTATGGCTACACCTTC. This codes for CASSNGAAGDYGYTF.

This chain joins TRBV19 and TRBJ1-5; 8 nucleotides line up with TRBD1. V lost 4 bases, J lost 6 bases, and 8 bases stayed unmatched. The CDR3 is 15 amino acids. Germline V gene lookup returns CDR1 LNHDA and CDR2 SQIVND (reference sequence). The CDR3 sequence is CASSSGQGGSQPQHF. The CDR3 DNA sequence: TGTGCCAGTAGTAGCGGACAGGGCGGAAGTCAGCCCCAGCATTTT.

The rearrangement links TRBV28 to TRBJ1-1, with a weak D call TRBD1 (5 bases). V was cut by 8 bases and J by 4 bases, with 17 bases left in between. Germline CDR1 MDHEN, CDR2 SYDVKM. The CDR3 is 14 amino acids. In DNA, the CDR3 is TGTGCCAGCGAACTCGGGGGGTCGGGCACTGAAGCTTTCTTT. Its protein is CASELGGSGTEAFF.

The gene calls are TRBV27 and TRBJ1-5; 8 nucleotides align to TRBD1. Looked up from germline, CDR1 is MNHEY and CDR2 is SMNVEV (reference sequence). V shed 3 bases and J 5 bases; nucleotides not matched to a gene: 6. The CDR3 spans 15 residues. The CDR3 DNA is TGTGCCAGCAGTTTTCGACAGGGGAGAGATCAGCCCCAGCATTTT. Its translation is CASSFRQGRDQPQHF.

This sequence joins TRBV30 and TRBJ2-5; 9 bases are shared with TRBD2. The J call is uncertain, as TRBJ2-7 better fits the DNA end. CDR1 and CDR2 from the germline V gene are GTSNPN and SVGIG (reference sequence). The CDR3 has 16 residues. This chain's CDR3 is CAWSDPGLAPSYEQYF. CDR3 DNA sequence: TGTGCCTGGAGTGACCCCGGACTAGCGCCTTCCTACGAGCAGTACTTC.

V and J are TRBV28 and TRBJ2-7; no reliable D call. This CDR3 contains 16 residues. Germline V lookup: CDR1 MDHEN, CDR2 SYDVKM. V was trimmed by 1 base and J by 1 base, leaving 14 bases between them. The CDR3 loop reads CASSLSGLDPSYEQYF. DNA for the CDR3: TGTGCCAGCAGTTTATCCGGGTTGGACCCTTCCTACGAGCAGTACTTC.

The chain links TRBV11-2 to TRBJ2-3; D perhaps matches TRBD2 (6 bases). The V gene lost 1 base and the J gene lost 9 bases, with 8 bases spanning the gap. CDR3 length: 12 amino acids. Germline V CDR1 and CDR2: SGHAT, FQNNGV. The CDR3 coding sequence is TGTGCCAGCAGCTTAGGGAGGGAAACGCAGTATTTT. This gives the protein CASSLGRETQYF.

The rearrangement uses TRBV30 and TRBJ1-3; TRBD1 matches 9 bases. The CDR3 contains 18 residues. J lost 0 bases, V lost 2 bases, and 11 bases had no gene match. Germline V gene lookup returns CDR1 GTSNPN and CDR2 SVGIG (reference sequence). This CDR3 is CAWSRGQGPLLSGNTIYF. The CDR3 DNA reads TGTGCCTGGAGTAGGGGACAGGGCCCCCTCCTCTCTGGAAACACCATATATTTT.

This clone has only a few counts. The rearrangement joins TRBV4-1 to TRBJ2-2; 12 nucleotides agree with TRBD2. V shed 0 bases and J 2 bases; nucleotides not matched to a gene: 7. Germline values: CDR1 MGHRA, CDR2 YSYEKL. CDR3 size: 19 residues. The CDR3 DNA sequence: TGCGCCAGCAGCCAAGATAGTCCTAGCGGGAGGGTAAACACCGGGGAGCTGTTTTTT. It encodes CASSQDSPSGRVNTGELFF.

This clone was picked up one time. This chain links TRBV25-1 with TRBJ2-5, with 7 bases lining up with TRBD1. V lost 2 bases and J lost 2; bases outside the gene matches: 2. CDR1 and CDR2 (germline): MGHDK, SYGVNS. The length of the CDR3 is 14 residues. The CDR3 sequence: CASSEGTVQETQYF. The DNA of the CDR3 is TGTGCCAGCAGTGAAGGGACAGTTCAAGAGACCCAGTACTTC.

The genes are TRBV7-9 and TRBJ1-2; possible D gene TRBD1, 5 bases. The germline V gene encodes CDR1 SEHNR and CDR2 FQNEAQ (reference sequence). Trimming removed 6 bases from V and 2 bases from J, with 16 bases in between. The CDR3 runs to 15 residues. The CDR3 sequence: CASRPGVEGNYGYTF. Written as DNA, the CDR3 is TGTGCCAGCAGGCCGGGTGTAGAGGGGAACTATGGCTACACCTTC.

This clone came up a few times. The chain couples TRBV2 to TRBJ1-1; weak D call: TRBD1 (6 bases). Germline loops: CDR1 SNHLY, CDR2 FYNNEI. Trimming left V 5 bases short and J 8 bases short, with 12 bases between. The CDR3 contains 12 residues. The CDR3 DNA reads TGTGCCAGCAGTTGGGGGGGCTGGGAAGCTTTCTTT. This encodes CASSWGGWEAFF.